Following are 9 T cell receptor beta chains from one sample sequenced in a study of patients and donors after allogeneic stem cell transplantation. MiXCR was run by TCRdb on the RT-PCR reads, yielding one entry per CDR3 protein. This table has over 350,000 distinct CDR3 sequences, 15% to 20% appearing once. Material: blood, either unsorted or a sorted T cell fraction (not recorded which). The receptors stem from a human donor who was either an allogeneic HSCT recipient or a stem cell or donor lymphocyte infusion donor (not recorded which). It is not recorded whose cells these are; they may come from a transplant donor.

The chain is built from TRBV7-8 and TRBJ2-5; TRBD2 might be the D (6 bases). Germline V gene data show CDR1 as SGHVS and CDR2 as FQNEAQ. This CDR3 has 16 residues. V shed 4 bases and J shed 0 bases, with 15 bases lying between them. Written as DNA, the CDR3 is TGTGCCAGCAGCTGGCGGGACTCACTATACCAAGAGACCCAGTACTTC. This gives the protein CASSWRDSLYQETQYF.

In this sample, this clonotype turned up a few times. This sequence joins TRBV4-2 and TRBJ2-7, with 10 bases matching TRBD2. V was pared by 4 bases and J by 3 bases, with 6 bases of the junction left unmatched. In germline, CDR1 is LGHNA, CDR2 YNFKEQ. This CDR3 contains 15 residues. For the CDR3, the DNA is TGTGCCAGCAGCCCCGATGCTAGCGGGAGCTACGAGCAGTACTTC. The encoded protein is CASSPDASGSYEQYF.

The V call is TRBV5-1, the J call TRBJ2-7, with D tentatively TRBD1 (6 bases). Germline CDR1 is SGHRS and CDR2 is YFSETQ. This CDR3 region has 15 residues. Deletions cut 2 bases from V and 1 base from J, with 13 bases between. CDR3 in amino acids: CASSFARGGSYEQYF. The CDR3 coding sequence is TGCGCCAGCAGCTTTGCCAGGGGCGGATCCTACGAGCAGTACTTC.

The V gene is TRBV2, the J gene TRBJ2-1; 7 positions match TRBD1. This CDR3 spans 15 amino acids. V shed 6 bases, J shed 1 base, and the junction held 6 bases outside the gene matches. Germline values: CDR1 SNHLY, CDR2 FYNNEI. CDR3 region: CASSEDRSSYNEQFF. The CDR3 coding sequence is TGTGCCAGCAGCGAGGACAGGTCTTCCTACAATGAGCAGTTCTTC.

The chain carries TRBV2 and TRBJ1-4, with 8 bases that match TRBD1. V lost 6 bases to trimming and J lost 5 bases; unmatched junction nucleotides: 8. The CDR3 is 15 amino acids. CDR1 and CDR2 from the germline V gene are SNHLY and FYNNEI. CDR3 loop: CASRDRTGRNEKLFF. The DNA for the CDR3 is TGTGCCAGCAGAGATAGGACAGGGAGGAATGAAAAACTGTTTTTT.

This CDR3 reads CSALRQGSSNQPQHF. In DNA form, the CDR3 reads TGCAGTGCCCTTAGACAGGGTAGCAGCAATCAGCCCCAGCATTTT. The chain recombines TRBV20-1 with TRBJ1-5, with 7 positions matching TRBD1. CDR1 and CDR2 (germline): DFQATT, SNEGSKA (reference sequence). The trim removed 6 bases at V and 1 base at J, leaving 9 bases unmatched. The CDR3 covers 15 residues.

This clonotype was detected a few times. V gene TRBV6-2 or TRBV6-3 combines with J gene TRBJ2-3; D may be TRBD2 (6 bases). Between the trimmed V and J ends, which lost 5 bases and 3 bases, there was a span of 15 bases. The germline V gene encodes CDR1 MNHEY and CDR2 SVGEGT. The CDR3 consists of 15 residues. In DNA form, the CDR3 reads TGTGCCAGCAGTCAACCCCGGACTACTACAGATACGCAGTATTTT. Translated, it gives CASSQPRTTTDTQYF.

This clonotype showed up many times. V and J are TRBV25-1 and TRBJ2-1; 11 bases fit TRBD1. The CDR3 has 16 residues. V lost 1 base, J lost 5 bases, and 4 bases stayed unmatched. Per germline, CDR1 MGHDK and CDR2 SYGVNS. CDR3 DNA: TGTGCCAGCAGTGAATCTGGGACAGGGGGACACAATGAGCAGTTCTTC. This encodes CASSESGTGGHNEQFF.

This clonotype was observed a handful of times. The V and J genes are TRBV14 and TRBJ2-2, with 11 bases aligning to TRBD2. The germline gives CDR1 SGHDN, CDR2 FVKESK. This CDR3 comprises 17 residues. The V and J ends lost 1 base and 3 bases, in that order; junction bases with no gene match: 4. The CDR3 nucleotides are TGTGCCAGCAGCCAAGCCGGGACTAGCGGACACACCGGGGAGCTGTTTTTT. As protein: CASSQAGTSGHTGELFF.